This TCR beta chain was retrieved from a study of tissue T cells after allogeneic stem cell transplantation. As to this clone: These gene names are mouse names. The read gets to within 1 residue of the CDR3 end, and the germline J gene fills in the rest.

Survey-depth TCRbeta CDR3 sequencing reported V/J genes and productive frequencies. Sequencing was performed with immunoSEQ multiplex PCR; in TCRdb, only in-frame clones are kept and a portion is missing. The profile shows some 22,000 clones, 72% of them singletons. The germline CDR1 and CDR2 sequences are LGHNA and YNLKQL (reference sequence). V lost 4 bases, J lost 3 bases, and 6 bases stayed unmatched. CDR3 length equals 15 residues. Sequenced input: spleen. The clonotype was recovered from a female BALB/c mouse in good health. This strain has MHC haplotype H2-d. The chain recombines TRBV5 with TRBJ1-1, with 9 bases aligning to TRBD1. CDR3 region: CASSRQQGAHTEVFF. The DNA read from the CDR3 is TGTGCCAGCAGCCGCCAACAGGGGGCGCACACAGAAGTCTTC.